A few counts support the clone carrying this T cell receptor beta chain. Measured with immunoSEQ multiplex PCR; TCRdb has only the in-frame clones, and not every one. The table lists around 150,000 clones, around 84% of them singletons. The data originate from a study of blood T cell repertoires in COVID-19. Turning to the study itself: Specimens from acute and convalescent COVID-19 originated in the United States, Italy and Spain.

Germline V gene lookup returns CDR1 SNHLY and CDR2 FYNNEI. The CDR3 has 11 amino acids. The ends were cut back, 9 bases at V and 8 bases at J, with 13 bases in the middle. This TCR was recovered from a human donor with acute or convalescent COVID-19. The donor label of this sample is uncertain. This sequence joins TRBV2 and TRBJ1-2; D perhaps matches TRBD1 (6 bases). The specimen was peripheral blood. CDR3 sequence reads: CARQGVWGYTF. CDR3 in DNA: TGTGCCAGACAGGGTGTTTGGGGCTACACCTTC.